Listed here are 14 T cell receptor beta chains from one sample, sequenced in a study of immune evolution from preneoplasia to lung adenocarcinoma. The protocol was immunoSEQ multiplex PCR, while the TCRdb copy is restricted to in-frame clones and leaves out a portion. This sample has thousands of clones, with roughly 80% found just once. The material sequenced was FFPE adjacent normal lung tissue. The receptors were gathered from a person aged 70 to 85 with lung adenocarcinoma.

V is TRBV5-8 and J is TRBJ1-5; 7 nucleotides align to TRBD1. The CDR3 totals 16 residues. The V gene end was trimmed by 2 bases and the J gene end by 4 bases; junction bases not matched to a gene: 9. The germline V gene has CDR1 SGHTS and CDR2 YDEGEE. The CDR3 sequence is CASSFHFRGGNQPQHF. CDR3 nucleotide sequence: TGTGCCAGCAGCTTCCATTTCAGGGGGGGAAATCAGCCCCAGCATTTT.

The sample holds a few counts of this clone. The J gene is TRBJ1-5, the V gene TRBV27; the match to TRBD1 covers 10 bases. Germline CDR1 is MNHEY and CDR2 is SMNVEV (reference sequence). The CDR3 contains 16 residues. With V trimmed by 4 bases and J by 6 bases, 9 bases remained unmatched. This chain's CDR3 is CASSSTDRGRGQPQHF. As DNA, the CDR3 is TGTGCCAGCAGTTCGACAGACAGGGGGCGCGGTCAGCCCCAGCATTTT.

This clone has just one count. The rearrangement joins TRBV7-9 to TRBJ2-6; 11 nucleotides match TRBD1. CDR1 and CDR2 from the germline V gene are SEHNR and FQNEAQ (reference sequence). Trimming at V came to 5 bases and at J to 0 bases, leaving 6 bases not matched to a gene. The CDR3 is made up of 18 amino acids. DNA of the CDR3: TGTGCCAGCAGCGCTCGGACAGGGGGCGGCTCTGGGGCCAACGTCCTGACTTTC. Translated: CASSARTGGGSGANVLTF.

This chain uses TRBV6-1 with TRBJ1-1; 10 bases map to TRBD1. V was pared by 2 bases and J by 8 bases, with 11 bases of the junction left unmatched. Germline V CDR1 and CDR2: MNHNS, SASEGT. This CDR3 has 16 residues. The CDR3 is CASSELAGTGDAEAFF. The DNA for the CDR3 is TGTGCCAGCAGTGAACTTGCCGGGACAGGGGATGCCGAAGCTTTCTTT.

This CDR3 is CAWNSASGRTDTQYF. CDR3 sequence (DNA): TGTGCCTGGAATTCGGCTAGCGGGCGCACAGATACGCAGTATTTT. The rearrangement joins TRBV30 to TRBJ2-3; 8 nucleotides agree with TRBD2. The germline V gene has CDR1 GTSNPN and CDR2 SVGIG (reference sequence). CDR3 size: 15 residues. With 4 bases clipped from V and 1 base from J, the junction kept 7 bases outside the gene matches.

The gene calls are TRBV7-6 and TRBJ1-3; TRBD1 might be the D (5 bases). V was pared by 0 bases and J by 3 bases, with 9 bases between. Germline assignment: CDR1 SGHVS and CDR2 FNYEAQ. There are 15 residues in the CDR3. The CDR3 here is CASSLAQGGGNTIYF. CDR3 bases: TGTGCCAGCAGCTTAGCTCAGGGAGGTGGAAACACCATATATTTT.

The chain joins TRBV5-1 to TRBJ2-7, with 9 positions matching TRBD2. This CDR3 is 16 amino acids long. From germline, CDR1 is SGHRS and CDR2 YFSETQ. V lost 0 bases, J lost 0 bases, and 4 bases stayed unmatched. CDR3 residues: CASSLGGSGSSYEQYF. As DNA, the CDR3 is TGCGCCAGCAGCTTGGGGGGTAGCGGGAGCTCCTACGAGCAGTACTTC.

The CDR3: CASSLGTGINHNYGYTF. The DNA for the CDR3 is TGTGCCAGCAGCTTAGGGACAGGGATCAACCATAACTATGGCTACACCTTC. This chain links TRBV7-2 with TRBJ1-2; 8 bases match TRBD1. The V gene's germline CDR1 is SGHTA and CDR2 FQGNSA. Trimming cost V 1 base and J 1 base; bases outside gene matches: 8. CDR3 length equals 17 residues.

This chain uses TRBV6-5 with TRBJ1-2; the D gene is possibly TRBD1 (6 bases). The ends were cut back, 2 bases at V and 7 bases at J, with 11 bases in the middle. The V gene's germline CDR1 is MNHEY and CDR2 SVGAGI. The length of the CDR3 is 13 residues. The CDR3 coding sequence is TGTGCCAGCAGTTACACAGGGTTAGGTGGCTACACCTTC. Residues: CASSYTGLGGYTF.

V and J are TRBV15 and TRBJ2-2; 8 bases agree with TRBD2. The V gene end was trimmed by 2 bases and the J gene end by 6 bases; junction bases not matched to a gene: 14. CDR3 size: 18 residues. CDR1 and CDR2 (germline): LNHNV, YYDKDF (reference sequence). The CDR3 bases are TGTGCCACCAGCAGACCTTTCGGGGGGGGCAGGGGACCCGGGGAGCTGTTTTTT. This codes for CATSRPFGGGRGPGELFF.

This clone has a single count. The V and J genes are TRBV5-6 and TRBJ1-2; D not resolved. The V end lost 0 bases, the J end lost 3 bases, and 12 bases lay between the germline ends. The CDR3 is 15 residues long. Germline CDR1 and CDR2: SGHDT and YYEEEE. The CDR3 nucleotides are TGTGCCAGCAGCTTGGGGCTGGGGTTGGACTATGGCTACACCTTC. Translated, it gives CASSLGLGLDYGYTF.

The chain combines TRBV29-1 with TRBJ1-1; no firm D call. CDR1 is SQVTM, CDR2 ANQGSEA, per germline. Trimming took 7 bases from V and 1 from J, leaving 4 bases between them. The CDR3 consists of 10 residues. In DNA, the CDR3 is TGCAGCGGGAGGAACACTGAAGCTTTCTTT. This gives the protein CSGRNTEAFF.

This chain connects TRBV14 to TRBJ2-7; TRBD2 matches at 8 bases. CDR1 and CDR2 from the germline V gene are SGHDN and FVKESK. The CDR3 contains 14 residues. V was pared by 4 bases and J by 4 bases, with 6 bases of the junction left unmatched. The CDR3 bases are TGTGCCAGCAGCCCAGCGGGAGTAAAGTACGAGCAGTACTTC. Protein sequence: CASSPAGVKYEQYF. Based on the CDR3 plus reference TRBV14 and TRBJ2-7, the full variable domain is EAGVTQFPSHSVIEKGQTVTLRCDPISGHDNLYWYRRVMGKEIKFLLHFVKESKQDESGMPNNRFLAERTGGTYSTLKVQPAELEDSGVYFCASSPAGVKYEQYFGPGTRLTVT.

This rearrangement joins TRBV28 to TRBJ1-2; 7 positions match TRBD1. The CDR3 length is 12 residues. Germline V gene lookup returns CDR1 MDHEN and CDR2 SYDVKM. J gave up 7 bases and V 5 bases, and 4 bases lay outside the gene matches. In nucleotides, the CDR3 is TGTGCCAGCAGTCTACAGGGGTCTGGCTACACCTTC. Amino acids: CASSLQGSGYTF.